These 14 T cell receptor beta chains originate from one sample sequenced in a study of blood T cell repertoires in COVID-19. Clones were read by immunoSEQ multiplex PCR, and TCRdb kept only the in-frame ones, dropping some. Of roughly 130,000 clones listed, over 80% are singletons. The source material was peripheral blood. These TCRs come from a man younger than 40 with COVID-19, enrolled during active disease.

This chain connects TRBV30 to TRBJ1-6; tentatively, D is TRBD1 (6 bases). V was cut by 3 bases and J by 7 bases, with 16 bases left in between. This CDR3 has 15 residues. Germline loops: CDR1 GTSNPN, CDR2 SVGIG (reference sequence). The CDR3 bases are TGTGCCTGGAGAGAAAAGGGGGTTTGGAATTCACCCCTCCACTTT. Translating it yields CAWREKGVWNSPLHF.

The chain is built from TRBV7-9 and TRBJ2-1, with a tentative D call TRBD2 (5 bases). CDR1 and CDR2 from the germline V gene are SEHNR and FQNEAQ (reference sequence). With 7 bases removed from V and 5 bases from J, the gap between germline ends came to 15 bases. The CDR3 totals 14 residues. The CDR3, as DNA: TGTGCCAGCACCAAGACGGACTTCCACAATGAGCAGTTCTTC. Amino acid sequence: CASTKTDFHNEQFF. The complete variable domain, with remaining parts taken from reference TRBV7-9 and TRBJ2-1, reads DTGVSQNPRHKITKRGQNVTFRCDPISEHNRLYWYRQTLGQGPEFLTYFQNEAQLEKSRLLSDRFSAERPKGSFSTLEIQRTEQGDSAMYLCASTKTDFHNEQFFGPGTRLTVL.

V usage is TRBV10-3 and J usage is TRBJ2-2; 9 bases are shared with TRBD1. The V gene's germline CDR1 is ENHRY and CDR2 SYGVKD. J was trimmed by 6 bases and V by 2 bases; bases with no gene match: 4. The CDR3 has 15 residues. CDR3 amino acids: CAISERDRVAGELFF. The CDR3 DNA sequence: TGTGCCATCAGTGAGCGGGACAGGGTGGCCGGGGAGCTGTTTTTT.

The genes are TRBV28 and TRBJ1-3; possible D gene TRBD1, 5 bases. Germline-derived CDR1 and CDR2 are MDHEN and SYDVKM. The V and J ends lost 5 bases and 3 bases respectively, with 14 bases between them. The CDR3 spans 15 residues. CDR3 region: CASSPTGRDGNTIYF. The DNA for the CDR3 is TGTGCCAGCAGTCCCACAGGAAGGGATGGAAACACCATATATTTT. Looking up the rest from reference TRBV28 and TRBJ1-3 gives the full variable domain: DVKVTQSSRYLVKRTGEKVFLECVQDMDHENMFWYRQDPGLGLRLIYFSYDVKMKEKGDIPEGYSVSREKKERFSLILESASTNQTSMYLCASSPTGRDGNTIYFGEGSWLTVV.

This sequence joins TRBV4-3 and TRBJ2-1; a weak D match, TRBD2 (6 bases). The CDR3 is 15 residues long. V gave up 4 bases and J gave up 1 base, with 11 bases separating them. CDR1 LGHNA and CDR2 YSLEER come from the germline V gene. This chain's CDR3 is CASSPKRASYNEQFF. The CDR3, as DNA: TGCGCCAGCAGCCCCAAGCGGGCTTCCTACAATGAGCAGTTCTTC.

This sequence joins TRBV6-4 and TRBJ2-1, with D possibly TRBD2 on 6 matching bases. Trimming cost V 4 bases and J 9 bases, with 22 bases left between them. Germline CDR1 is MRHNA and CDR2 is SNTAGT. This CDR3 spans 16 amino acids. The CDR3 region is CASSGSPGVVRVEQFF. CDR3 bases: TGTGCCAGCAGTGGGTCGCCGGGAGTAGTAAGGGTTGAGCAGTTCTTC.

The CDR3 reads CASSFIGGGFDEQYF. In DNA, the CDR3 is TGTGCCAGCAGTTTTATTGGGGGCGGATTCGACGAGCAGTACTTC. The J gene is TRBJ2-7, the V gene TRBV27; tentative D call: TRBD1 (6 bases). Germline CDR1 and CDR2: MNHEY and SMNVEV (reference sequence). V lost 3 bases, J lost 5 bases, and 17 bases lay in between. This CDR3 is built from 15 residues.

V usage is TRBV13 and J usage is TRBJ2-7; 7 bases align to TRBD2. The CDR3 loop spans 17 amino acids. Per germline, CDR1 PRHDT and CDR2 FYEKMQ (reference sequence). Trimming at V came to 5 bases and at J to 3 bases, leaving 16 bases not matched to a gene. The CDR3 DNA is TGTGCCAGCAGCCCAGGAAATTATGCGGGAGTGGGCTACGAGCAGTACTTC. This translates into CASSPGNYAGVGYEQYF.

This clone has only a few counts. The chain employs TRBV29-1 and TRBJ1-1; tentative D call: TRBD1 (6 bases). Trimming cost V 6 bases and J 2 bases, with 16 bases left between them. In germline, CDR1 is SQVTM, CDR2 ANQGSEA. The CDR3 is 14 residues long. Here the CDR3 DNA reads TGCAGCGTCTTAACAGGGCTACGAAACACTGAAGCTTTCTTT. This gives the protein CSVLTGLRNTEAFF.

The V gene is TRBV15, the J gene TRBJ2-1, with D maybe TRBD2 (5 bases). CDR3 length: 13 residues. Germline V gene lookup returns CDR1 LNHNV and CDR2 YYDKDF (reference sequence). Trimming stripped 3 bases from V and 4 bases from J, with 7 bases between. The CDR3 sequence: CATSSPGYNEQFF. The CDR3 DNA is TGTGCCACCAGCAGTCCGGGGTACAATGAGCAGTTCTTC.

The V gene is TRBV27, the J gene TRBJ2-3; 9 positions agree with TRBD1. The CDR3 consists of 16 residues. V dropped 3 bases and J dropped 4; count of bases not matched to a gene: 8. Germline values: CDR1 MNHEY, CDR2 SMNVEV (reference sequence). CDR3 in DNA: TGTGCCAGCAGTTTCCTGGGACAGGGAGTCGCAGATACGCAGTATTTT. It specifies CASSFLGQGVADTQYF.

The V and J genes are TRBV10-3 and TRBJ2-1; 11 nucleotides line up with TRBD2. CDR3 length: 16 residues. The junction had 1 base not matched to a gene; V was cut back by 3 bases and J by 0 bases. CDR1 and CDR2 from the germline V gene are ENHRY and SYGVKD. CDR3 DNA sequence: TGTGCCATCAGTGAAGGACTAGCGGGCTCCTACAATGAGCAGTTCTTC. Protein: CAISEGLAGSYNEQFF.

This sequence joins TRBV12-3 or TRBV12-4 and TRBJ1-5; D uncertain. The CDR3 totals 13 residues. Trimming cost V 5 bases and J 4 bases, with 9 bases left between them. Here the CDR3 DNA reads TGTGCCAGCAGTGGGTCAGCGAATCAGCCCCAGCATTTT. Amino acid sequence: CASSGSANQPQHF.

Only one count was recorded for this clone. CDR3 DNA: TGTGCCAGCAGTGAAGGGGGCGCGTACGAGCAGTACTTC. The encoded protein is CASSEGGAYEQYF. The chain recombines TRBV2 with TRBJ2-7, with a weak D call TRBD1 (5 bases). The germline V and J ends were trimmed by 1 base and 4 bases, with 8 bases remaining between them. In germline, CDR1 is SNHLY, CDR2 FYNNEI. The CDR3 is made up of 13 amino acids.